Listed below are T cell receptor beta chains from one sample, sequenced in a study of OX40 agonist ivuxolimab in advanced cancers. TCRdb's copy holds only in-frame clones and misses some; the assay was immunoSEQ multiplex PCR. The data hold 30,000 to 35,000 clones, with about 88% observed a single time. The sequencing here drew on CD4+ or CD8+ T cells sorted from blood, taken in a trial of the OX40 agonist ivuxolimab. These receptors all stem from an adult with an advanced solid tumor such as melanoma, head and neck, liver or kidney cancer. CDR3s include the opening cysteine and the closing phenylalanine or tryptophan. D genes are given only for firm matches. Clone size is shown for a subset of rows, as once, few, many or a class of expanded clone.

D gene,V gene,J gene,CDR3 length,clone size,CDR3 protein,CDR3 DNA
.,TRBV9,TRBJ1-5,14,.,CASSPRGMNQPQHF,TGTGCCAGCTCCCCCAGGGGCATGAATCAGCCCCAGCATTTT
.,TRBV6-5,TRBJ1-5,15,.,CASRLRWDSNQPQHF,TGTGCCAGCAGGTTACGTTGGGACAGCAATCAGCCCCAGCATTTT
.,TRBV13,TRBJ1-1,13,few,CASSLGVNTEAFF,TGTGCCAGCAGCTTAGGCGTGAACACTGAAGCTTTCTTT
.,TRBV9,TRBJ2-3,15,.,CASSVQSSSTDTQYF,TGTGCCAGCAGCGTTCAGTCTTCTAGCACAGATACGCAGTATTTT
.,TRBV6-1,TRBJ1-2,11,once,CASSIPGGYTF,TGTGCCAGCAGTATCCCCGGGGGCTACACCTTC
.,TRBV6-5,TRBJ2-7,11,.,CASRVLNEQYF,TGTGCCAGCAGGGTCCTGAACGAGCAGTACTTC
.,TRBV9,TRBJ2-2,13,.,CASSGTGIGELFF,TGTGCCAGCAGCGGGACGGGAATCGGGGAGCTGTTTTTT
TRBD1,TRBV7-2,TRBJ2-1,16,.,CASSPFRQGPYNEQFF,TGTGCCAGCAGCCCCTTTAGACAGGGCCCTTACAATGAGCAGTTCTTC
TRBD1,TRBV10-1,TRBJ1-1,14,.,CASSPQGANTEAFF,TGCGCCAGCAGCCCCCAGGGGGCCAACACTGAAGCTTTCTTT
TRBD1,TRBV11-2,TRBJ2-6,15,.,CASGFTGAGANVLTF,TGTGCCAGCGGATTTACAGGGGCTGGGGCCAACGTCCTGACTTTC
TRBD1,TRBV5-8,TRBJ2-7,16,.,CASSYLRDRGSMGQYF,TGTGCCAGCAGTTATCTCCGGGACAGGGGATCTATGGGGCAGTACTTC
.,TRBV27,TRBJ2-1,19,.,CASSFPSARVGSSYNEQFF,TGTGCCAGCAGTTTCCCCTCGGCCAGGGTGGGGAGCTCCTACAATGAGCAGTTCTTC
.,TRBV6-1,TRBJ1-1,12,.,CASSEIDDEAFF,TGTGCCAGCAGTGAAATCGACGACGAAGCTTTCTTT
.,TRBV28,TRBJ2-7,14,.,CASSRAPSPQEQYF,TGTGCCAGCAGTCGCGCCCCTTCCCCCCAGGAGCAGTACTTC
TRBD2,TRBV4-3,TRBJ2-1,15,.,CASSQASGAYNEQFF,TGCGCCAGCAGCCAAGCTAGCGGAGCCTACAATGAGCAGTTCTTC
.,TRBV5-1,TRBJ2-3,15,.,CASSLSRGVTDTQYF,TGCGCCAGCAGCTTGTCTAGAGGGGTCACAGATACGCAGTATTTT
.,TRBV29-1,TRBJ1-2,12,.,CSVEGRDYGYTF,TGCAGCGTTGAGGGGCGGGACTATGGCTACACCTTC
TRBD2,TRBV27,TRBJ2-3,15,.,CASSFPGGGTDTQYF,TGTGCCAGCAGTTTTCCGGGAGGGGGGACAGATACGCAGTATTTT
TRBD1,TRBV28,TRBJ2-7,15,.,CASTRPRQGVREQYF,TGTGCCAGCACCCGGCCCCGGCAGGGGGTTCGGGAGCAGTACTTC
.,TRBV10-1,TRBJ1-1,14,.,CASSDFGFDTEAFF,TGCGCCAGCAGTGATTTTGGGTTCGACACTGAAGCTTTCTTT
.,TRBV25-1,TRBJ1-2,15,.,CASSDPTPGAGGYTF,TGTGCCAGCAGTGACCCTACCCCGGGGGCGGGCGGCTACACCTTC
.,TRBV19,TRBJ2-1,13,.,CASSIDPGNEQFF,TGTGCCAGTAGTATAGATCCGGGCAATGAGCAGTTCTTC
.,TRBV7-2,TRBJ1-1,13,.,CASSLGVPGEAFF,TGTGCCAGCAGCTTAGGGGTCCCAGGGGAAGCTTTCTTT